This TCR beta chain appears in the sequencing data of a study of cytomegalovirus exposure and HLA in healthy donors (dated by TCRdb to 2016 to 2017). With regard to the full study: An earlier analysis of some 500 of the donors reported 250 to 300 Gb of sequence data and 117 million unique TCR beta sequences from 150 million to 200 million T cells. To study patterns of TCR occurrence, a later analysis re-analyzed previously published TCR beta repertoires from hundreds of donors and added high-resolution HLA genotyping. An early release covering more than 500 HLA-typed donors comprised about 290 gigabases of sequencing data and approximately 85 million unique TCR sequences. The study was designed to test whether signatures of past pathogen exposure could be identified by cataloging public T cell receptors. Along with the roughly 670-subject first cohort, a separate validation cohort of over a hundred different subjects was used. Donor age, sex, ethnicity and CMV serostatus were collected together with the repertoire data. The T cell repertoires of some 700 subjects were profiled by immunosequencing and related to cytomegalovirus serostatus. Every repertoire in the discovery cohort had been generated on one and the same sequencing platform. Typing coverage differed by locus: A, B, C, DRB1 and DQB1 were typed in about 620-630 donors, DQA1 in 522, DPA1 in some 570, and DPB1 in around 490. Both class I and class II loci were covered by HLA typing, at four-digit resolution. Roughly 5 DR-DQ haplotypes were handled as single units for association and clustering because linkage in the cohort was strong. Rather than drawing on any new phenotypic data, the later analysis identified candidate immune exposures from TCR beta sequences and the way those sequences occurred across donors. In a later genetic analysis, genome-wide SNP genotypes for about 55% of the roughly 700 donors were used, and that subset was treated as a discovery cohort. To decide whether each TCR beta V gene segment behaved as functional or pseudogenic, an earlier analysis of 587 of the donors relied on high-throughput TCR beta sequencing. Among the roughly 400 genotyped donors, about 85% belonged to the genetic ancestry cluster associated with self-reported Caucasian donors. On average, roughly 240,000 unique TCR beta nucleotide sequences were sequenced per donor among a few hundred genotyped donors of the cohort, with roughly 18% of those sequences being non-productive. To predict cytomegalovirus infection status, the study combined high-throughput TCR immunosequencing, statistical association of individual TCRs with disease status, and machine learning.

Study-wide findings and limitations: Cytomegalovirus status was reported to be diagnosed by the classifier with high specificity and sensitivity in both the original and validation cohorts. A later analysis reported that several top co-occurrence clusters appeared linked to parvovirus B19, influenza, CMV and Epstein-Barr virus. Linkage disequilibrium might explain the correlated functional status among segregating V segments, but an unknown experimental factor could not be excluded. The study listed 164 TCR beta chains as associated with cytomegalovirus. Because counts were too low, about 17 rarely observed V segments, including chromosome 9 orphons, were excluded from the earlier analysis of under 650 of the donors. At a false discovery rate of 0.05, a later analysis linked about 17,000 TCR beta sequences to specific HLA alleles. Some IMGT-functional V segments, including TRBV6-2 and TRBV6-3, could not be distinguished by the 87-base-pair reads and were therefore excluded. Most TCR sequences were observed very rarely across donors, whereas some public TCRs were present in many individuals. A cluster of highly shared sequence variants was judged likely to represent a technical artifact of the sequencing pipeline. For the cohort, immune exposure information was limited to CMV serostatus. A later genetic analysis associated a missense DCLRE1C variant with V-gene and J-gene trimming of TCR beta chains, and an independent cohort replicated the association. In a later genetic analysis, fewer N-insertions in productive TCRs were reported among donors in an Asian-associated ancestry cluster than the roughly 700-donor mean. An earlier analysis of approximately 590 of the donors showed that most TCR beta V segments appeared in productive rearrangements either about 87% or about 30% of the time, which broadly matched IMGT annotations. Compared with equally common non-associated chains, HLA-associated TCR beta chains in a later analysis were more clonally expanded and had lower generation probabilities. When HLA alleles, especially DR and DQ, strongly co-occurred, TCR associations were difficult to assign to individual alleles. Most CMV-associated TCR beta chains appeared to be HLA-restricted in a later analysis, and the HLA associations seemed to be driven largely by CMV exposure. This cohort had only TCR beta chains sequenced, and the lack of alpha or paired-chain data limited which features could be detected. According to the authors, the approach could potentially be generalized to other disease states and immunological phenotypes. In a later analysis, the rate of TCR association differed among HLA loci, with DRB1 alleles having the most associated TCRs and HLA-C alleles having the fewest. Sequencing depth was assumed to be roughly uniform across donors in the presence/absence analyses, though that assumption may not hold. A few of the identified cytomegalovirus-associated TCR beta chains were confirmed in vitro to be specific for cytomegalovirus antigens. Because HLA typing was missing for some donors at each locus, association tests included only the typed subset. A further reported finding was that TCR beta sequences accurately predicted the HLA-A and HLA-B alleles for most subjects in the first cohort.

To prepare the library, the immunoSEQ multiplex PCR assay was applied. A mixture of 60 forward primers for TCR Vbeta segments and 13 reverse primers for TCR Jbeta segments was used in the multiplex PCR. The CDR3 region of rearranged TCR beta genes was amplified from genomic DNA by a multiplex PCR assay. Amplified TCR beta libraries were sequenced as 87-base-pair reads on the Illumina HiSeq System. The source study handled its data this way. A later analysis counted some 74 million unique TCR beta chains across the 550 to 750 repertoires, and about 10 million of these chains were shared by at least two donors. A nearest-neighbor algorithm error-corrected the raw reads and collapsed the reads into unique sequences, merging closely related sequences to remove PCR and sequencing errors. CDR3 sequences were aligned to IMGT reference sequences to assign V, D and J gene segments. For a sequence to be retained, at least a six-nucleotide match to both a V gene segment and a J gene segment was required. A rearrangement counted as productive if the CDR3 had no stop codons and remained in frame with V and J, and every other rearrangement counted as non-productive. CDR3 was defined according to IMGT convention as the region running from the second conserved V-encoded cysteine to the conserved J-encoded phenylalanine. Sequences without an unambiguous match to a single V gene segment were excluded from the earlier analysis of over 500 of the donors. An earlier analysis of fewer than 750 of the donors classified V segments as functional when productive rearrangements were above 56.7% and as segregating when the standard deviation between donors was above 5%. A statistical classification framework was built for diagnosing cytomegalovirus status from the catalog of TCR beta chain sequences. In a later analysis, TCR nucleotide sequences were compared against IMGT/GENE-DB human TR gene sequences so that V and J genes could be assigned. A later analysis assigned CDR3 sequences and most-parsimonious VDJ recombination scenarios with the TCRdist pipeline. In a later analysis, each TCR beta chain was defined by its CDR3 amino acid sequence together with its V-gene family, and reads without a unique V-gene family were excluded. In a later analysis, 450 to 600 highly shared, low-generation-probability nucleotide sequences were removed to address suspected cross-contamination and a sequencing artifact. For each public chain, a later analysis derived a clonal expansion index from normalized ranks of inferred template counts within each repertoire. In a later analysis, generation probabilities were computed with a VDJ recombination model fitted to out-of-frame rearrangements, and the resulting probabilities were checked against IGoR. In a later analysis, TCR-TCR, TCR-HLA and TCR-CMV co-occurrence was scored with hypergeometric tests, and a repertoire-size bias correction was applied to TCR pairs. False discovery rates were estimated in a later analysis by permuting HLA or CMV assignments 20 times. A later analysis grouped co-occurring TCRs with DBSCAN, adding TCRdist sequence similarity when clustering within HLA-allele-positive subsets. For co-occurrence clustering, repertoires with fewer than 30,000 or more than 120,000 public chains were excluded, along with a handful of repertoires with anomalous nucleotide sharing. TCRdb stores this immuneACCESS table with in-frame sequences only. Part of the clones is absent; in the studies checked, under half of the shortfall reflects unresolved V genes, and no reason is known for the rest. The V and J calls and clone size come from that table; D and trimming were worked out from the DNA. The sample has about 160,000 clones on record, around 80% of them singletons. The top ten clones comprise 1.5% to 1.7% of the sample.

Taken from the germline V gene, the CDR1 and CDR2 loops are MDHEN and SYDVKM. A distance of 20 bases separates the germline ends of V and J, which lose 4 bases and 10 bases respectively. From its cysteine to its phenylalanine, the CDR3 spans 16 amino acids. Of the read, only the CDR3 DNA is kept; its 48 bases are in frame from base 1. This clone was picked up a small number of times. Its antigen remains unidentified. Qualities for individual bases were not recorded, and no much larger clone is one base off. The cohort consisted of fewer than 700 healthy bone marrow donors. Cohort members were all nominally healthy when sampled, although unrecorded immune exposures were likely present. The donor was CMV seronegative and belonged to the group of 352 seronegative cohort members. A peripheral blood sample was provided by each donor, and peripheral blood mononuclear cells were used for TCR beta sequencing. The Qiagen DNeasy Blood Extraction Kit was used to extract genomic DNA from the blood cell samples.

The receptor was derived from a man aged 35 to 55 in good health and CMV-seronegative. Recombination joined TRBV28 with TRBJ1-6, with no D gene named confidently. The sample comprised PBMCs. The DNA reads as follows: TGTGCCAGCAGTTCTTGGGCAGGTTGGGAGGGATCACCCCTCCACTTT. The encoded protein is CASSSWAGWEGSPLHF.